Each of the 25 T cell receptor beta chains below was sequenced from the same sample in a study of blood T cell repertoires in COVID-19. Assay used: immunoSEQ multiplex PCR; TCRdb lists only in-frame clones, some missing. Here the sample spans hundreds of thousands of clones, approximately 79% being singletons. Sequencing was done on a sample of peripheral blood. The source of these receptors is a woman aged 40 to 50 with active or convalescent COVID-19.

V and J are TRBV28 and TRBJ2-3, with 10 bases matching TRBD1. CDR3 size: 17 residues. V dropped 2 bases and J dropped 0; count of bases not matched to a gene: 5. Germline loops: CDR1 MDHEN, CDR2 SYDVKM. Here the CDR3 DNA reads TGTGCCAGCAGTTTACCGGGACAGGGGACGAGCACAGATACGCAGTATTTT. It yields the protein CASSLPGQGTSTDTQYF.

The chain links TRBV15 to TRBJ1-3, with TRBD1 as a possible D gene (6 bases). Trimming shortened V by 9 bases and J by 4 bases, and 13 bases separated the two germline ends. The CDR3 loop spans 13 amino acids. Germline CDR1 LNHNV, CDR2 YYDKDF (reference sequence). DNA for the CDR3: TGTGCCACTAGCTGGGGGCCAGGAAACACCATATATTTT. This translates into CATSWGPGNTIYF.

The V call is TRBV5-4, the J call TRBJ2-3, with D possibly being TRBD2 (6 bases). V was cut by 4 bases and J by 0 bases, with 12 bases left in between. This CDR3 comprises 15 residues. CDR1 is SGHNT, CDR2 YYREEE, per germline (reference sequence). Here the CDR3 DNA reads TGTGCCAGCAGCGCAACGGCGGGAAGCACAGATACGCAGTATTTT. Protein product: CASSATAGSTDTQYF.

CDR3 in DNA: TGTGCCAGCAGTTTAATAGAAGGCTACACCTTC. It is translated as CASSLIEGYTF. The chain employs TRBV28 and TRBJ1-2; D remains ambiguous. V dropped 2 bases and J dropped 8 bases, with 6 bases sitting between them. Germline values: CDR1 MDHEN, CDR2 SYDVKM. The CDR3 covers 11 residues.

V and J are TRBV5-6 and TRBJ2-5; possibly TRBD2 for D (6 bases). V gave up 0 bases and J gave up 7 bases, with 10 bases separating them. The CDR3 loop spans 13 amino acids. CDR1 is SGHDT, CDR2 YYEEEE, per germline. The CDR3 spells CASSLVTSGTQYF. CDR3 DNA sequence: TGTGCCAGCAGCTTGGTGACTAGTGGGACCCAGTACTTC.

A word on this clone: The DNA is omitted, as the CDR3 cannot be located on it reliably, and the CDR3 follows TCRdb's listing. This sequence joins TRBV5-1 and TRBJ2-5; the D call of TRBD2 is as the table states it, not checked on the DNA. Germline CDR1 is SGHRS and CDR2 is YFSETQ. The CDR3 contains 14 residues when both ends are counted. This CDR3 is CASSTSAGGETQYF.

This chain uses TRBV6-6 with TRBJ1-2; D call uncertain. The CDR3 covers 11 residues. Trimming took off 4 bases at V and 7 bases at J, with 7 bases between the two ends. Per germline, CDR1 MNHNY and CDR2 SVGAGI (reference sequence). The CDR3 coding sequence is TGTGCCAGCAGTTCTCAGGTTGGCTACACCTTC. The encoded protein is CASSSQVGYTF.

The sample holds a few counts of this clone. V and J are TRBV7-3 and TRBJ2-1; the match to TRBD2 covers 11 bases. CDR1 and CDR2 from the germline V gene are SGHTA and FQGTGA. V dropped 5 bases and J dropped 3; count of bases not matched to a gene: 6. The CDR3 is 16 residues long. CDR3 nucleotides: TGTGCCAGCAGCGTTACTAGCGGGGGTTTCTACAATGAGCAGTTCTTC. As protein: CASSVTSGGFYNEQFF.

J is TRBJ1-3 and V is TRBV15, with D possibly matching TRBD1 (6 bases). The CDR3 sequence is 16 residues long. Per germline, CDR1 LNHNV and CDR2 YYDKDF (reference sequence). Trimming stripped 5 bases from V and 0 bases from J, with 14 bases between. CDR3 residues: CATSYLDRPSGNTIYF. The CDR3 nucleotides are TGTGCCACCAGCTACCTGGACAGACCCTCTGGAAACACCATATATTTT.

The CDR3 bases are TGTGCCAGCAGCATACAGGGCCCGGAAAACGGGGAGCTGTTTTTT. This translates into CASSIQGPENGELFF. The J gene is TRBJ2-2, the V gene TRBV11-3; D might be TRBD1 (6 bases). The CDR3 extends over 15 amino acids. Germline CDR1 and CDR2: SGHNT and YENEEA. Between the trimmed V and J ends, which lost 5 bases and 7 bases, there was a span of 17 bases. The complete variable domain, with remaining parts taken from reference TRBV11-3 and TRBJ2-2, reads EAGVVQSPRYKIIEKKQPVAFWCNPISGHNTLYWYLQNLGQGPELLIRYENEEAVDDSQLPKDRFSAERLKGVDSTLKIQPAELGDSAVYLCASSIQGPENGELFFGEGSRLTVL.

This chain connects TRBV7-2 to TRBJ2-1; 9 nucleotides line up with TRBD2. The CDR3 length is 15 residues. CDR1 is SGHTA and CDR2 is FQGNSA in the germline V gene. With 1 base clipped from V and 5 bases from J, the junction kept 3 bases outside the gene matches. The CDR3 DNA reads TGTGCCAGCAGCTTAGGTGCTAGCGGGAACAATGAGCAGTTCTTC. As protein: CASSLGASGNNEQFF.

This clone has more than one count but fewer than ten. The V and J genes are TRBV9 and TRBJ1-2; the D is unclear. Germline V gene data show CDR1 as SGDLS and CDR2 as YYNGEE. The V gene lost 0 bases and the J gene lost 4 bases, with 7 bases spanning the gap. This CDR3 has 13 residues. The CDR3 here is CASSVAAVYGYTF. CDR3 DNA sequence: TGTGCCAGCAGCGTAGCGGCGGTCTATGGCTACACCTTC.

This clone was picked up one time. The J gene is TRBJ2-3, the V gene TRBV5-1; 10 nucleotides agree with TRBD1. The CDR3 has 22 amino acids. Germline V CDR1 and CDR2: SGHRS, YFSETQ. J lost 2 bases, V lost 4 bases, and 25 bases had no gene match. The CDR3 spells CASSPTLGDRGHPLSSTDTQYF. The CDR3 region has the DNA TGCGCCAGCAGCCCGACCTTGGGGGACAGGGGACACCCTCTATCTTCCACAGATACGCAGTATTTT.

The V and J genes are TRBV2 and TRBJ1-1; perhaps TRBD1 as D (5 bases). CDR1 SNHLY and CDR2 FYNNEI come from the germline V gene. The V end lost 4 bases, the J end lost 10 bases, and 16 bases lay between the germline ends. The CDR3 contains 13 residues. CDR3 sequence: CASSVGGSLLAFF. The CDR3 DNA reads TGTGCCAGCAGTGTGGGGGGTAGTTTGTTAGCTTTCTTT.

The genes are TRBV5-1 and TRBJ1-5; 9 bases are a match to TRBD1. The CDR3 sequence is 15 residues long. The V and J ends lost 0 bases and 7 bases, in that order; junction bases with no gene match: 5. The germline CDR1 and CDR2 sequences are SGHRS and YFSETQ. This CDR3 reads CASSLETGGRQPQHF. CDR3 coding DNA: TGCGCCAGCAGCTTGGAGACAGGGGGGCGGCAGCCCCAGCATTTT. The full variable domain, rest sourced from reference TRBV5-1 and TRBJ1-5, is KAGVTQTPRYLIKTRGQQVTLSCSPISGHRSVSWYQQTPGQGLQFLFEYFSETQRNKGNFPGRFSGRQFSNSRSEMNVSTLELGDSALYLCASSLETGGRQPQHFGDGTRLSIL.

This chain uses TRBV5-6 with TRBJ1-5; no clear D gene. CDR1 is SGHDT and CDR2 is YYEEEE in the germline V gene. CDR3 length: 12 amino acids. The ends were cut back, 1 base at V and 9 bases at J, with 8 bases in the middle. The CDR3 sequence: CASSLWSGPQHF. The CDR3 DNA reads TGTGCCAGCAGCTTGTGGTCGGGGCCCCAGCATTTT.

V and J are TRBV5-1 and TRBJ2-1; 15 nucleotides line up with TRBD2. V was clipped by 3 bases and J by 6 bases; unmatched bases: 7. Germline-derived CDR1 and CDR2 are SGHRS and YFSETQ. The CDR3 runs to 17 residues. The CDR3: CASSSTGTSGGPNEQFF. The DNA for the CDR3 is TGCGCCAGCAGCTCTACCGGGACTAGCGGGGGGCCCAATGAGCAGTTCTTC.

The J gene is TRBJ1-5, the V gene TRBV4-1; tentative D call: TRBD1 (6 bases). The germline V and J ends were trimmed by 0 bases and 4 bases, with 10 bases remaining between them. Germline V gene sequence: CDR1 MGHRA, CDR2 YSYEKL. This CDR3 is 15 amino acids long. The CDR3 DNA follows: TGCGCCAGCAGCCAAGAAGCAGGGGAAAATCAGCCCCAGCATTTT. As protein: CASSQEAGENQPQHF.

The rearrangement uses TRBV7-2 and TRBJ2-3; TRBD2 might be the D (6 bases). Germline V gene sequence: CDR1 SGHTA, CDR2 FQGNSA. V was shortened by 1 base and J by 2 bases, with 13 bases between the two germline ends. This CDR3 has 16 residues. The CDR3: CASSLEGRGDTDTQYF. CDR3 coding DNA: TGTGCCAGCAGCTTAGAAGGGCGGGGTGACACAGATACGCAGTATTTT.

This rearrangement joins TRBV6-1 to TRBJ1-6, with no clear D. The V end was cut by 8 bases, the J end by 7 bases, with 15 bases between. CDR1 is MNHNS and CDR2 is SASEGT in the germline V gene. The length of the CDR3 is 14 residues. The CDR3 sequence is CASRAEVGNSPLHF. Here the CDR3 DNA reads TGTGCCAGCCGTGCGGAGGTTGGGAATTCACCCCTCCACTTT.

V usage is TRBV19 and J usage is TRBJ1-5; D might be TRBD1 (6 bases). This CDR3 is 16 amino acids long. Germline loops: CDR1 LNHDA, CDR2 SQIVND (reference sequence). With 6 bases removed from V and 4 bases from J, the gap between germline ends came to 19 bases. CDR3 residues: CASSLTPGHPNQPQHF. The CDR3 nucleotides are TGTGCCAGTAGCCTCACCCCGGGACATCCGAATCAGCCCCAGCATTTT.

This clone was counted between two and nine times. The chain recombines TRBV5-3 with TRBJ2-7; D call uncertain. TRBV5-3 is filed as an ORF, its function uncertain. The CDR3 contains 15 residues. V lost 10 bases to trimming and J lost 5 bases, with 25 bases between them. The CDR3 nucleotides are TGTGCCCCCGATAGAGGCTCACCGTGGGTGGACGAGCAGTACGTC. Residues: CAPDRGSPWVDEQYV.

J is TRBJ1-4 and V is TRBV6-5; no reliable D call. V was clipped by 5 bases and J by 7 bases, with 8 bases between them. Germline-derived CDR1 and CDR2 are MNHEY and SVGAGI. The CDR3 spans 12 residues. The CDR3 sequence: CASSPNFEKLFF. DNA of the CDR3: TGTGCCAGCAGTCCCAATTTTGAAAAACTGTTTTTT.

The V call is TRBV10-3, the J call TRBJ2-5, with 9 bases aligning to TRBD1. This CDR3 comprises 14 residues. Trimming at V came to 6 bases and at J to 4 bases, leaving 6 bases not matched to a gene. Germline V gene data show CDR1 as ENHRY and CDR2 as SYGVKD. CDR3: CAIRGDREGETQYF. CDR3 coding DNA: TGTGCCATCAGGGGGGACAGGGAAGGAGAGACCCAGTACTTC.

The J gene is TRBJ1-3, the V gene TRBV3-1 (or the pseudogene TRBV3-2); no reliable D call. Germline-derived CDR1 and CDR2 are LGHDT and YNNKEL (reference sequence). Trimming took off 1 base at V and 6 bases at J, with 10 bases between the two ends. This CDR3 has 14 residues. The CDR3 bases are TGTGCCAGCAGCCAAGGAGGGAGCGTAAACACCATATATTTT. Protein sequence: CASSQGGSVNTIYF.